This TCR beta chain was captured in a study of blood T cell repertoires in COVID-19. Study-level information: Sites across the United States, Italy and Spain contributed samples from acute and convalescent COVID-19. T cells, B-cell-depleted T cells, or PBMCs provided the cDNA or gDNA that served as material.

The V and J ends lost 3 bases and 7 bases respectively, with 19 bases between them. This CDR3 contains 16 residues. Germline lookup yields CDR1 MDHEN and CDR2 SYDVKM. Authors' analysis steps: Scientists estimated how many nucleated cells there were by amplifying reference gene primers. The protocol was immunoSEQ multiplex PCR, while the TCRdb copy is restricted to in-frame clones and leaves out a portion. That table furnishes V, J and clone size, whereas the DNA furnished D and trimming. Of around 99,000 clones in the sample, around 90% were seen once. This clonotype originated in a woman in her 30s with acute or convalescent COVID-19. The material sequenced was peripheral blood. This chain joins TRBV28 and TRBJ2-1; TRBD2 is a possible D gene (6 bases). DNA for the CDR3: TGTGCCAGCAGTTTCCATGGCCTAGCGAAGGGGAATGAGCAGTTCTTC. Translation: CASSFHGLAKGNEQFF.